This T cell receptor (beta chain) comes out of a study of response to subunit inactivated influenza vaccine. Whole-study findings and limits: The authors proposed limited new T cell recruitment per seasonal influenza vaccination.

About this clonotype: What it binds is not known.

The germline V gene encodes CDR1 SGHDT and CDR2 YYEEEE. This CDR3 has 15 amino acids. V was pared by 0 bases and J by 7 bases, with 4 bases of the junction left unmatched. One entry per CDR3 protein results from TCRdb running MiXCR on the RT-PCR reads. The sample records over 650,000 distinct CDR3 sequences, about 18% being singletons. This receptor was obtained from a man between 50 and 59 years old who received an inactivated influenza vaccine. J is TRBJ2-1 and V is TRBV5-6; TRBD2 matches 10 bases. Sequenced here: PBMCs from blood, sampled 4 to 6 days after vaccination. In nucleotides, the CDR3 is TGTGCCAGCAGCTTGGGGGCTAGCGGGGGTAATGAGCAGTTCTTC. Amino acids: CASSLGASGGNEQFF.